The 26 T cell receptor beta chains listed next were all sequenced from one sample in a study of cytomegalovirus exposure and HLA in healthy donors. Primers: 60 Vbeta forward and 13 Jbeta reverse. Only in-frame clones appear in the TCRdb table, and some are missing; sequencing was by immunoSEQ multiplex PCR. The table includes 100,000 to 150,000 clones, around 66% detected once. The material sequenced was PBMCs. These receptors were obtained from a woman aged 40 to 49 in good health and CMV-seropositive.

This clone occurred a few times. The chain employs TRBV7-9 and TRBJ1-2; TRBD1 agrees at 7 bases. Germline assignment: CDR1 SEHNR and CDR2 FQNEAQ (reference sequence). This CDR3 is built from 14 residues. The ends lost 6 bases at V and 3 bases at J; junction bases unmatched: 7. The CDR3 DNA follows: TGTGCCAGCAGTTCGTCCGGGACAGACTATGGCTACACCTTC. Protein: CASSSSGTDYGYTF.

The rearrangement uses TRBV10-2 and TRBJ1-4; 7 nucleotides agree with TRBD1. V gave up 5 bases and J gave up 6 bases; unmatched junction bases: 18. The CDR3 consists of 18 residues. Germline V CDR1 and CDR2: WSHSY, SAAADI. This chain's CDR3 is CASSPGQAKRMGYEKLFF. The CDR3 nucleotides are TGCGCCAGCAGTCCCGGACAGGCGAAACGTATGGGTTATGAAAAACTGTTTTTT.

The chain links TRBV7-9 to TRBJ1-6, with 8 nucleotides matching TRBD1. CDR1 and CDR2 from the germline V gene are SEHNR and FQNEAQ (reference sequence). The CDR3 contains 15 residues. V gave up 5 bases and J gave up 10 bases; unmatched junction bases: 10. The CDR3 DNA sequence: TGTGCCAGCAGCCAGGGGGGACAGGACAACTCACCCCTCCACTTT. It codes for CASSQGGQDNSPLHF.

The chain uses TRBV5-5 and TRBJ2-7; 8 bases align to TRBD2. The J segment lost 4 bases and the V segment lost 6 bases, leaving 9 bases of the junction unmatched. CDR1 is SGHKS, CDR2 YYEKEE, per germline (reference sequence). This CDR3 is 14 amino acids long. The CDR3 DNA sequence: TGTGCCAGCACCCCGGGGGGGCGGTTTTACGAGCAGTACTTC. It yields the protein CASTPGGRFYEQYF.

The rearrangement joins TRBV6-1 to TRBJ1-2; the D is unclear. Germline V lookup: CDR1 MNHNS, CDR2 SASEGT. The V and J ends lost 1 base and 0 bases respectively, with 9 bases between them. This CDR3 has 15 amino acids. The CDR3 DNA is TGTGCCAGCAGTGAAGAGACATCCGCTAACTATGGCTACACCTTC. Protein sequence: CASSEETSANYGYTF.

This clone was counted between two and nine times. The chain uses TRBV29-1 and TRBJ1-2, with D uncertain. Per germline, CDR1 SQVTM and CDR2 ANQGSEA. The length of the CDR3 is 13 residues. Trimming pared 4 bases from V and 1 base from J, leaving 10 bases between. In nucleotides, the CDR3 is TGCAGCGTTGGAACCGGGATTAACTATGGCTACACCTTC. Its protein product is CSVGTGINYGYTF.

This clone appeared a few times. V gene TRBV10-3 combines with J gene TRBJ2-5; D is ambiguous. Germline values: CDR1 ENHRY, CDR2 SYGVKD. The CDR3 is made up of 12 amino acids. Trimming cost V 3 bases and J 5 bases, with 7 bases left between them. CDR3: CAISDTRETQYF. As DNA, the CDR3 is TGTGCCATCAGTGATACCCGGGAGACCCAGTACTTC.

This clone was counted a few times. The chain links TRBV19 to TRBJ2-1; TRBD2 matches at 7 bases. The length of the CDR3 is 17 residues. V trimming: 5 bases; J trimming: 0 bases; junction bases outside the gene matches: 10. CDR1 LNHDA and CDR2 SQIVND come from the germline V gene (reference sequence). Written as DNA, the CDR3 is TGTGCCAGTAGTTTTGAACTAGCGACAGCCTCCTACAATGAGCAGTTCTTC. Residues: CASSFELATASYNEQFF.

The chain carries TRBV2 and TRBJ2-2; TRBD2 agrees at 10 bases. The CDR3 totals 16 residues. Germline loops: CDR1 SNHLY, CDR2 FYNNEI. The J segment lost 5 bases and the V segment lost 3 bases, leaving 6 bases of the junction unmatched. The CDR3 DNA is TGTGCCAGCAGTGAGGTAGCGGGGGGCGGTACCGGGGAGCTGTTTTTT. Translation: CASSEVAGGGTGELFF.

The J gene is TRBJ1-3, the V gene TRBV7-6, with 9 bases matching TRBD1. The CDR3 spans 17 residues. CDR1 and CDR2 from the germline V gene are SGHVS and FNYEAQ. V dropped 5 bases and J dropped 3; count of bases not matched to a gene: 11. CDR3 protein: CASSTSMDRGFGNTIYF. CDR3 nucleotide sequence: TGTGCCAGCAGCACCTCTATGGACAGGGGCTTTGGAAACACCATATATTTT.

The V and J genes are TRBV30 and TRBJ1-4, with D perhaps matching TRBD1 (6 bases). CDR3 length equals 19 residues. V lost 2 bases and J lost 0, with 22 bases in between. Germline V gene data show CDR1 as GTSNPN and CDR2 as SVGIG (reference sequence). CDR3 residues: CAWSPPTGRGLATNEKLFF. The CDR3 coding sequence is TGTGCCTGGAGTCCTCCCACAGGGAGGGGTCTTGCAACTAATGAAAAACTGTTTTTT.

This clone was seen a few times. The V gene is TRBV27, the J gene TRBJ2-7, with 7 bases matching TRBD1. The CDR3 consists of 14 residues. V lost 6 bases and J lost 5; bases outside the gene matches: 10. CDR1 and CDR2 (germline): MNHEY, SMNVEV (reference sequence). CDR3 DNA sequence: TGTGCCAGCAGACCTACAGGGGTTGGAAACGAGCAGTACTTC. It yields the protein CASRPTGVGNEQYF.

The genes are TRBV5-4 and TRBJ1-2; 9 bases are shared with TRBD1. The germline V gene has CDR1 SGHNT and CDR2 YYREEE (reference sequence). Germline trimming cut 0 bases from V and 4 bases from J; bases unmatched to any gene: 7. The CDR3 has 16 residues. The CDR3 DNA sequence: TGTGCCAGCAGCTTGGCCGCGGGACAGGGAGTCTATGGCTACACCTTC. Translation gives CASSLAAGQGVYGYTF.

V gene TRBV7-6 combines with J gene TRBJ2-1; 11 bases are shared with TRBD2. This CDR3 spans 16 amino acids. With 5 bases clipped from V and 3 bases from J, the junction kept 6 bases outside the gene matches. Germline assignment: CDR1 SGHVS and CDR2 FNYEAQ. In nucleotides, the CDR3 is TGTGCCAGCAGCCAGGGACTAGCGGAGATCTACAATGAGCAGTTCTTC. Translating it yields CASSQGLAEIYNEQFF.

The V call is TRBV9, the J call TRBJ2-7, with a possible D match to TRBD1 (6 bases). Germline CDR1 is SGDLS and CDR2 is YYNGEE. V lost 4 bases and J 3 bases, leaving 14 bases between the germline ends. This CDR3 is 14 amino acids long. CDR3 sequence: CASSPPGHHYEQYF. Here the CDR3 DNA reads TGTGCCAGCAGCCCTCCGGGACACCACTACGAGCAGTACTTC.

This clone appeared a few times. The chain uses TRBV19 and TRBJ2-3; TRBD2 aligns across 8 bases. CDR1 is LNHDA, CDR2 SQIVND, per germline (reference sequence). CDR3 length: 15 amino acids. Germline trimming cut 3 bases from V and 5 bases from J; bases unmatched to any gene: 7. The CDR3 nucleotides are TGTGCCAGTAGTATTTTCGGGGGGGCAGGAGATACGCAGTATTTT. Its protein product is CASSIFGGAGDTQYF.

This sequence joins TRBV7-9 and TRBJ2-1; TRBD2 might be the D (7 bases). CDR1 and CDR2 from the germline V gene are SEHNR and FQNEAQ (reference sequence). V shed 10 bases and J shed 1 base, with 17 bases lying between them. The CDR3 consists of 15 residues. The CDR3 sequence: CATGGAGASYNEQFF. The CDR3 region has the DNA TGTGCCACTGGGGGGGCGGGAGCATCCTACAATGAGCAGTTCTTC.

The chain carries TRBV11-3 and TRBJ2-7, with TRBD2 matching over 7 bases. V dropped 1 base and J dropped 7; count of bases not matched to a gene: 4. This CDR3 comprises 13 residues. Per the germline V gene, CDR1 is SGHNT and CDR2 is YENEEA. The CDR3 reads CASSLGTRREQYF. In DNA, the CDR3 is TGTGCCAGCAGCTTAGGGACTAGGAGGGAGCAGTACTTC.

This clone was seen only a few times. The chain couples TRBV28 to TRBJ1-2; 11 positions agree with TRBD1. From germline, CDR1 is MDHEN and CDR2 SYDVKM. This CDR3 region has 15 residues. V was clipped by 2 bases and J by 4 bases; unmatched bases: 3. The CDR3 loop is CASSLGQGAVYGYTF. CDR3 DNA sequence: TGTGCCAGCAGTTTAGGACAGGGGGCGGTCTATGGCTACACCTTC.

The V and J genes are TRBV5-4 and TRBJ2-7; tentatively, D is TRBD1 (6 bases). Germline CDR1 is SGHNT and CDR2 is YYREEE (reference sequence). Trimming cost V 0 bases and J 3 bases, with 16 bases left between them. The CDR3 extends over 16 amino acids. CDR3 residues: CASSLGSGVVGYEQYF. In DNA form, the CDR3 reads TGTGCCAGCAGCTTGGGCTCAGGGGTTGTCGGCTACGAGCAGTACTTC.

This chain uses TRBV30 with TRBJ1-2, with no clear D. Germline lookup yields CDR1 GTSNPN and CDR2 SVGIG (reference sequence). The V end was cut by 3 bases, the J end by 2 bases, with 13 bases between. The CDR3 sequence is 14 residues long. CDR3 in amino acids: CAWRRAGLNYGYTF. The CDR3 region has the DNA TGTGCCTGGAGACGCGCGGGCCTGAACTATGGCTACACCTTC.

The V and J genes are TRBV7-2 and TRBJ2-7, with 7 positions matching TRBD2. Germline loops: CDR1 SGHTA, CDR2 FQGNSA. The CDR3 has 15 residues. V lost 2 bases to trimming and J lost 4 bases; unmatched junction nucleotides: 8. For the CDR3, the DNA is TGTGCCAGCAGCTTACTTTCGGGGGGTGAATACGAGCAGTACTTC. It is translated as CASSLLSGGEYEQYF.

The chain joins TRBV6-4 to TRBJ2-1; 12 bases map to TRBD2. V dropped 4 bases and J dropped 14; count of bases not matched to a gene: 9. CDR3 size: 14 residues. Per the germline V gene, CDR1 is MRHNA and CDR2 is SNTAGT. The CDR3 coding sequence is TGTGCCAGCAGTGCCCTCGAGACTAGCGGGAGAAAGTTCTTC. Protein sequence: CASSALETSGRKFF.

V is TRBV4-2 and J is TRBJ2-1; possibly TRBD2 for D (6 bases). Germline CDR1 LGHNA, CDR2 YNFKEQ. This CDR3 region has 15 residues. V was pared by 0 bases and J by 3 bases, with 9 bases between. CDR3: CASSQEEGGYNEQFF. CDR3 bases: TGTGCCAGCAGCCAAGAGGAGGGAGGCTACAATGAGCAGTTCTTC.

Here the CDR3 reads CASSVAVSDTQYF. CDR3 nucleotides: TGTGCCAGCAGCGTAGCGGTGTCAGATACGCAGTATTTT. The chain links TRBV9 to TRBJ2-3; the D is unclear. The CDR3 sequence is 13 residues long. Trimming stripped 0 bases from V and 4 bases from J, with 6 bases between. Germline CDR1 SGDLS, CDR2 YYNGEE.

The chain couples TRBV30 to TRBJ1-1, with 7 bases matching TRBD1. The ends lost 2 bases at V and 3 bases at J; junction bases unmatched: 12. The germline gives CDR1 GTSNPN, CDR2 SVGIG (reference sequence). This CDR3 is built from 16 residues. Here the CDR3 reads CAWSPTTTGPYTEAFF. The CDR3 DNA reads as TGTGCCTGGAGTCCAACTACGACAGGGCCTTACACTGAAGCTTTCTTT.